This is a list of T cell receptor beta chains from one sample in a study of T-cell reconstitution after alpha-beta-depleted transplantation in children. TCRdb re-called the PCR reads with MiXCR, one entry per CDR3 protein. The sample yields hundreds of thousands of distinct CDR3 sequences, roughly 25% seen once. The sequences come from PBMCs, mostly from graft donor cells, collected 360 days after TCRalphabeta/CD19-depleted stem cell transplant. The origin of the receptors is a female patient aged 2-10 years who had a stem cell transplant for congenital amegakaryocytic thrombocytopenia, so the T cells may come from the graft donor. The CDR3 runs from the conserved cysteine through the conserved F or W. Fields, in order: D gene, clone size, CDR3 length, V gene, J gene, CDR3 protein, CDR3 DNA. The D gene is left open where the match is weak. The size entry is marked missing in some rows and otherwise reads once, few, many or a size class.

.,few,16,TRBV3-1,TRBJ1-1,CASSQAWAGSRTEAFF,TGTGCCAGCAGCCAAGCGTGGGCAGGGAGCCGGACTGAAGCTTTCTTT
.,.,14,TRBV18,TRBJ2-1,CASSPGPTYNEQFF,TGTGCCAGCTCACCGGGCCCGACCTACAATGAGCAGTTCTTC
.,few,13,TRBV5-1,TRBJ1-1,CASTQLGDTEAFF,TGCGCCAGCACACAGTTGGGGGACACTGAAGCTTTCTTT
.,few,12,TRBV15,TRBJ1-5,CATSRADQPQHF,TGTGCCACCAGCAGAGCTGATCAGCCCCAGCATTTT
.,.,14,TRBV27,TRBJ2-7,CASRITVSSYEQYF,TGTGCCAGCAGGATAACTGTAAGCTCCTACGAGCAGTACTTC
.,.,14,TRBV5-1,TRBJ2-1,CASSVGYRDNEQFF,TGCGCCAGCAGCGTGGGGTATAGGGACAATGAGCAGTTCTTC
TRBD1,.,12,TRBV29-1,TRBJ2-2,CSTDRVVGELFF,TGCAGCACAGACAGGGTCGTCGGGGAGCTGTTTTTT
.,.,14,TRBV12-3/TRBV12-4,TRBJ1-5,CASSPTGFSQPQHF,TGTGCCAGCAGCCCGACAGGTTTCTCTCAGCCCCAGCATTTT
TRBD2,.,14,TRBV10-3,TRBJ2-1,CAIKGTSLYNEQFF,TGTGCCATCAAAGGGACTAGCCTCTATAATGAGCAGTTCTTC
.,.,16,TRBV20-1,TRBJ1-6,CSARDSTTGANSPLHF,TGCAGTGCTAGAGATTCCACGACAGGAGCGAATTCACCCCTCCACTTT
.,many,15,TRBV12-3/TRBV12-4,TRBJ2-3,CASSKAREYTDTQYF,TGTGCCAGCAGTAAGGCCAGGGAATACACAGATACGCAGTATTTT
.,.,15,TRBV7-8,TRBJ1-3,CASSLEGVPGNTIYF,TGTGCCAGCAGCTTAGAGGGGGTACCTGGAAACACCATATATTTT
.,.,15,TRBV5-1,TRBJ2-2,CASSLMGGETGELFF,TGCGCCAGCAGCTTGATGGGGGGAGAAACCGGGGAGCTGTTTTTT
TRBD2,.,14,TRBV7-9,TRBJ2-1,CASSLGLAANEQFF,TGTGCCAGCAGCTTAGGACTAGCGGCCAATGAGCAGTTCTTC
.,few,15,TRBV7-9,TRBJ2-4,CASSFSTGRKNIQYF,TGTGCCAGCAGCTTTTCGACAGGGAGGAAAAACATTCAGTACTTC
TRBD1,few,18,TRBV19,TRBJ1-4,CASSRPRQGRAYNEKLFF,TGTGCCAGTAGCCGACCACGACAGGGAAGGGCGTATAATGAAAAACTGTTTTTT
TRBD2,.,16,TRBV13,TRBJ2-3,CASSLVAGTSTDTQYF,TGTGCCAGCAGCTTAGTAGCGGGAACTAGCACAGATACGCAGTATTTT
.,.,16,TRBV28,TRBJ1-1,CSSSSDRRNMNTEAFF,TGTTCCAGCAGTTCCGACAGGAGAAACATGAACACTGAAGCTTTCTTT
.,many,14,TRBV21-1,TRBJ2-7,CASKARAPHYEQYF,TGTGCCAGCAAGGCCCGCGCCCCCCACTACGAGCAGTACTTC
.,few,15,TRBV7-2,TRBJ2-5,CASSLVSGIQETQYF,TGTGCCAGCAGCTTAGTTTCAGGGATCCAAGAGACCCAGTACTTC
.,few,14,TRBV10-3,TRBJ2-5,CAISDSSTQETQYF,TGTGCCATCAGTGATAGCAGCACCCAAGAGACCCAGTACTTC
.,.,14,TRBV20-1,TRBJ2-5,CSAPWGGNQGTQYF,TGCAGTGCCCCGTGGGGGGGCAACCAAGGAACCCAGTACTTC
.,few,14,TRBV21-1,TRBJ2-7,CASSINRSSHEQYF,TGTGCCAGCAGCATAAACAGGTCATCCCACGAGCAGTACTTC
TRBD2,.,15,TRBV3-1,TRBJ2-1,CASSQVTSGYNEQFF,TGTGCCAGCAGCCAAGTCACTAGCGGCTACAATGAGCAGTTCTTC
TRBD2,few,16,TRBV20-1,TRBJ2-3,CSARSGLEIFTDTQYF,TGCAGTGCTAGGTCCGGACTAGAAATTTTCACAGATACGCAGTATTTT
.,few,15,TRBV28,TRBJ2-6,CASSGPSSGANVLTF,TGTGCCAGTTCAGGGCCCAGCTCTGGGGCCAACGTCCTGACTTTC
.,many,14,TRBV11-2,TRBJ2-7,CASSSYMGGYEQYF,TGTGCCAGCAGCTCGTACATGGGGGGCTACGAGCAGTACTTC
TRBD2,.,16,TRBV7-2,TRBJ2-1,CASSSSTSGNIGEQFF,TGTGCCAGCAGCTCCTCGACTAGCGGGAATATAGGTGAGCAGTTCTTC
.,.,14,TRBV5-1,TRBJ2-5,CASSGLRRGETQYF,TGCGCCAGCAGCGGACTAAGACGGGGAGAGACCCAGTACTTC
TRBD2,few,17,TRBV9,TRBJ2-1,CASSTRTSGRAYNEQFF,TGTGCCAGCAGCACCCGGACTAGCGGGAGGGCCTACAATGAGCAGTTCTTC
.,few,14,TRBV7-3,TRBJ2-6,CASSPDSGANVLTF,TGTGCCAGCAGCCCCGACTCTGGGGCCAACGTCCTGACTTTC
.,.,11,TRBV10-3,TRBJ1-1,CAISGTYEAFF,TGTGCCATCAGTGGGACATATGAAGCTTTCTTT
.,few,15,TRBV5-6,TRBJ2-3,CASSPGLVSTDTQYF,TGTGCCAGCAGCCCGGGACTCGTAAGCACAGATACGCAGTATTTT
.,few,15,TRBV11-1,TRBJ1-5,CASSLAPGGNQPQHF,TGTGCCAGCAGCTTAGCCCCTGGGGGCAATCAGCCCCAGCATTTT
.,few,15,TRBV5-1,TRBJ1-1,CASSLVQVSDTEAFF,TGCGCCAGCAGCTTGGTTCAAGTGTCGGACACTGAAGCTTTCTTT
.,.,15,TRBV6-5,TRBJ2-1,CASSTRRGLYNEQFF,TGTGCCAGCAGTACCCGCAGGGGACTATACAATGAGCAGTTCTTC
.,.,11,TRBV28,TRBJ2-2,CASSDLGELFF,TGTGCCAGCAGTGACTTGGGGGAGCTGTTTTTT
.,many,13,TRBV12-3/TRBV12-4,TRBJ1-2,CASSFGPGDGYTF,TGTGCCAGCAGTTTTGGTCCAGGAGACGGCTACACCTTC
.,few,16,TRBV7-2,TRBJ2-7,CASSLGPSRGGYEQYF,TGTGCCAGCAGCTTGGGGCCGAGCCGGGGAGGATACGAGCAGTACTTC
.,.,11,TRBV28,TRBJ2-7,CASSPRNEQYF,TGTGCCAGCAGTCCCCGAAACGAGCAGTACTTC
TRBD1,few,14,TRBV10-1,TRBJ1-1,CASSEFQGANEAFF,TGCGCCAGCAGTGAGTTTCAGGGGGCAAATGAAGCTTTCTTT
.,few,14,TRBV10-3,TRBJ2-1,CAATRGTLDNEQFF,TGTGCCGCCACCCGCGGTACTCTAGACAATGAGCAGTTCTTC
.,many,15,TRBV5-1,TRBJ2-2,CASSLEFENTGELFF,TGCGCCAGCAGCTTGGAATTCGAAAACACCGGGGAGCTGTTTTTT
.,.,20,TRBV2,TRBJ2-1,CASSEAFVSGRRVWGNEQFF,TGTGCCAGCAGTGAAGCCTTCGTGAGCGGTCGTAGGGTCTGGGGCAATGAGCAGTTCTTC
.,.,13,TRBV12-3/TRBV12-4,TRBJ1-3,CASRRDIGNTIYF,TGTGCCAGCAGGAGGGACATCGGAAACACCATATATTTT
.,.,18,TRBV28,TRBJ2-6,CASSYGPLFGAGANVLTF,.
.,few,15,TRBV29-1,TRBJ1-2,CSVLSPKGEGDGYTF,TGCAGCGTCTTGTCGCCCAAGGGGGAGGGAGATGGCTACACCTTC
.,.,15,TRBV20-1,TRBJ1-2,CSARDLGRANYGYTF,TGCAGTGCTAGAGATTTGGGCAGGGCTAACTATGGCTACACCTTC
.,.,13,TRBV2,TRBJ1-1,CASRRAWNTEAFF,TGTGCCAGCAGGAGAGCTTGGAACACTGAAGCTTTCTTT
.,few,11,TRBV9,TRBJ2-1,CASSANNEQFF,TGTGCCAGCAGCGCCAACAATGAGCAGTTCTTC